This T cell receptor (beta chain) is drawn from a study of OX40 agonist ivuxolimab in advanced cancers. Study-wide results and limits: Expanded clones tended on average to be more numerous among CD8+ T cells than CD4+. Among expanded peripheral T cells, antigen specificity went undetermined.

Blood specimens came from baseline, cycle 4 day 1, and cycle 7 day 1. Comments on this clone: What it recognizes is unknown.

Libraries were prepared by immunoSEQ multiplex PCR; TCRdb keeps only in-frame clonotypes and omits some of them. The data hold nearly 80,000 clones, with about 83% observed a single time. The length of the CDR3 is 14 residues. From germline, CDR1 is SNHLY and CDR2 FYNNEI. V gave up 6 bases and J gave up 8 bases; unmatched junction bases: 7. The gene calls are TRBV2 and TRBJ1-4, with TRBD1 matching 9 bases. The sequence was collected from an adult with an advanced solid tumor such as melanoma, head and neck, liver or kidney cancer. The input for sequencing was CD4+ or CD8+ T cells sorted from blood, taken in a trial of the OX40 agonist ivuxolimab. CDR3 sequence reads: CASSAQGAWEKLFF. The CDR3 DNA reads TGTGCCAGCAGCGCACAGGGGGCCTGGGAAAAACTGTTTTTT.